The 26 T cell receptor beta chains below all came from one sample that was sequenced in a study of CD8 T cells in ankylosing spondylitis. A single record per CDR3 protein comes from TCRdb applying MiXCR to the 5' RACE reads. This table has 380,000 or so distinct CDR3 sequences, about 20% appearing once. Sequencing input: blood, either unsorted or a sorted T cell fraction (not recorded which). All receptors come from a male donor with ankylosing spondylitis or in good health (not recorded which).

The CDR3 coding sequence is TGTGCCAGCAGTGGCAGCGGGTACAATGAGCAGTTCTTC. Translating it yields CASSGSGYNEQFF. This rearrangement joins TRBV7-9 to TRBJ2-1; D perhaps matches TRBD2 (6 bases). Germline CDR1 and CDR2: SEHNR and FQNEAQ (reference sequence). The CDR3 spans 13 residues. V lost 6 bases and J 4 bases, leaving 10 bases between the germline ends.

The J gene is TRBJ2-5, the V gene TRBV27; D remains unclear. Per the germline V gene, CDR1 is MNHEY and CDR2 is SMNVEV (reference sequence). The CDR3 is 11 residues long. Trimming removed 9 bases from V and 5 bases from J, with 10 bases in between. CDR3 in DNA: TGTGCCAGTTCGGATGCGGAGACCCAGTACTTC. This codes for CASSDAETQYF.

The chain is built from TRBV11-1 and TRBJ2-1; unclear D gene. Trimming took 8 bases from V and 3 from J, leaving 14 bases between them. CDR3 length: 14 residues. Per the germline V gene, CDR1 is SGHAT and CDR2 is FQDESV (reference sequence). The CDR3 loop is CASGATGLYNEQFF. The CDR3 nucleotides are TGTGCCAGCGGCGCAACGGGTCTCTACAATGAGCAGTTCTTC.

The chain carries TRBV18 and TRBJ2-1; D is unresolved. The V and J ends lost 3 bases and 5 bases respectively, with 11 bases between them. The germline V gene encodes CDR1 KGHSH and CDR2 LQKENI. This CDR3 has 14 amino acids. CDR3 sequence: CASSPYGTDNEQFF. DNA of the CDR3: TGTGCCAGCTCACCTTACGGTACGGACAATGAGCAGTTCTTC.

This sequence joins TRBV28 and TRBJ2-5; 10 bases fit TRBD2. This CDR3 region has 17 residues. Germline loops: CDR1 MDHEN, CDR2 SYDVKM. Trimming took 1 base from V and 4 from J; bases not matched to a gene: 9. The CDR3 protein is CASSLSGWASGGETQYF. The CDR3 DNA is TGTGCCAGCAGTTTATCAGGTTGGGCTAGCGGGGGAGAGACCCAGTACTTC.

V gene TRBV12-3 or TRBV12-4 combines with J gene TRBJ2-1; D possibly corresponds to TRBD2 (5 bases). Trimming took 6 bases from V and 9 from J, leaving 9 bases between them. The CDR3 is 11 amino acids. CDR3 nucleotide sequence: TGTGCCAGCAGCCCCAGCGGTGAGCAGTTCTTC. Translated, it gives CASSPSGEQFF.

This sequence joins TRBV28 and TRBJ2-1, with D perhaps matching TRBD1 (5 bases). This CDR3 region has 13 residues. Germline V gene lookup returns CDR1 MDHEN and CDR2 SYDVKM. V lost 4 bases and J lost 3, with 7 bases in between. The CDR3 region is CASSSDNYNEQFF. The CDR3 DNA reads TGTGCCAGCAGTTCGGACAACTACAATGAGCAGTTCTTC.

The chain recombines TRBV5-1 with TRBJ2-7, with 8 bases identical to TRBD2. CDR3 size: 15 residues. V lost 0 bases, J lost 4 bases, and 6 bases stayed unmatched. The V gene's germline CDR1 is SGHRS and CDR2 YFSETQ. CDR3 sequence (DNA): TGCGCCAGCAGCTTGGAACCAGCGGGGGAATACGAGCAGTACTTC. It specifies CASSLEPAGEYEQYF.

This clonotype came up a few times. V and J are TRBV4-1 and TRBJ1-1; tentative D call: TRBD1 (5 bases). Germline assignment: CDR1 MGHRA and CDR2 YSYEKL. This CDR3 contains 15 residues. The V end was cut by 1 base, the J end by 5 bases, with 14 bases between. The CDR3 here is CASSQAQGIRTEAFF. The CDR3 DNA reads TGCGCCAGCAGCCAAGCGCAGGGCATAAGGACTGAAGCTTTCTTT.

The V gene is TRBV12-3 or TRBV12-4, the J gene TRBJ2-7; TRBD2 aligns across 10 bases. The CDR3 is 15 amino acids. J lost 6 bases, V lost 5 bases, and 10 bases had no gene match. In DNA form, the CDR3 reads TGTGCCAGCAGTCCCGGTTTAGCGGGGGGCCGCGAGCAGTACTTC. Translation gives CASSPGLAGGREQYF.

This clonotype was observed a few times. The chain employs TRBV6-1 and TRBJ1-4; D is unclear. Germline CDR1 MNHNS, CDR2 SASEGT. The CDR3 covers 13 residues. Trimming took off 8 bases at V and 8 bases at J, with 15 bases between the two ends. CDR3 DNA: TGTGCCAGCCGAAAGGATCAAATGGAAAAACTGTTTTTT. Protein: CASRKDQMEKLFF.

This chain joins TRBV6-1 and TRBJ2-3; D is possibly TRBD1 (6 bases). The CDR3 covers 16 residues. In germline, CDR1 is MNHNS, CDR2 SASEGT. Trimming cost V 2 bases and J 0 bases, with 12 bases left between them. The CDR3 protein is CASSERQVPSTDTQYF. CDR3 coding DNA: TGTGCCAGCAGTGAACGACAGGTACCTAGCACAGATACGCAGTATTTT.

The rearrangement joins TRBV7-9 to TRBJ2-1, with D uncertain. The V end was cut by 4 bases, the J end by 6 bases, with 13 bases between. CDR3 size: 14 residues. CDR1 and CDR2 from the germline V gene are SEHNR and FQNEAQ (reference sequence). Written as DNA, the CDR3 is TGTGCCAGCAGCTCCCCTGGACCCCCCAATGAGCAGTTCTTC. Protein sequence: CASSSPGPPNEQFF.

This clonotype was seen a handful of times. This chain uses TRBV4-1 with TRBJ2-6; no reliable D call. The CDR3 has 14 amino acids. V dropped 9 bases and J dropped 2 bases, with 11 bases sitting between them. Germline V gives CDR1 MGHRA, CDR2 YSYEKL. CDR3 in DNA: TGCGCCAGTGACATTGGGGCTGGGGCCAACGTCCTGACTTTC. It is translated as CASDIGAGANVLTF.

The V gene is TRBV3-1, the J gene TRBJ2-2; a possible D gene is TRBD1 (6 bases). Germline V gene lookup returns CDR1 LGHDT and CDR2 YNNKEL (reference sequence). The V end was cut by 11 bases, the J end by 4 bases, with 29 bases between. The CDR3 is 18 residues long. The CDR3 sequence is CALCPAWIRTAVTGELFF. CDR3 bases: TGTGCCCTCTGCCCGGCGTGGATCCGGACAGCCGTCACCGGGGAGCTGTTTTTT.

This chain uses TRBV5-6 with TRBJ2-2; 12 bases align to TRBD1. The CDR3 length is 16 residues. V lost 5 bases, J lost 7 bases, and 9 bases stayed unmatched. CDR1 and CDR2 from the germline V gene are SGHDT and YYEEEE. The CDR3 DNA follows: TGTGCCAGCAGTCGGACCGGGACAGGGGGCATCGGGGAGCTGTTTTTT. It is translated as CASSRTGTGGIGELFF. The entire variable domain, with the rest obtained from reference TRBV5-6 and TRBJ2-2, is as follows: DAGVTQSPTHLIKTRGQQVTLRCSPKSGHDTVSWYQQALGQGPQFIFQYYEEEERQRGNFPDRFSGHQFPNYSSELNVNALLLGDSALYLCASSRTGTGGIGELFFGEGSRLTVL.

This chain links TRBV4-1 with TRBJ2-7, with D perhaps TRBD2 (5 bases). Germline CDR1 MGHRA, CDR2 YSYEKL. The length of the CDR3 is 15 residues. V dropped 0 bases and J dropped 0 bases, with 9 bases sitting between them. The CDR3 nucleotides are TGCGCCAGCAGCCAAGAGCTCCGGGACTCCTACGAGCAGTACTTC. Its translation is CASSQELRDSYEQYF.

The CDR3 region is CACRGATSGNTIYF. CDR3 in DNA: TGTGCCTGTCGGGGGGCGACCTCTGGAAACACCATATATTTT. The chain joins TRBV30 to TRBJ1-3; tentatively, D is TRBD1 (6 bases). V lost 6 bases and J lost 0, with 12 bases in between. The CDR3 runs 14 residues. CDR1 is GTSNPN, CDR2 SVGIG, per germline (reference sequence). The full variable domain, its missing parts supplied by reference TRBV30 and TRBJ1-3, is SQTIHQWPATLVQPVGSPLSLECTVEGTSNPNLYWYRQAAGRGLQLLFYSVGIGQISSEVPQNLSASRPQDRQFILSSKKLLLSDSGFYLCACRGATSGNTIYFGEGSWLTVV.

V usage is TRBV10-2 and J usage is TRBJ2-1; TRBD2 might be the D (6 bases). V was shortened by 2 bases and J by 5 bases, with 7 bases between the two germline ends. CDR1 is WSHSY, CDR2 SAAADI, per germline. This CDR3 comprises 13 residues. CDR3 protein: CASSERRDNEQFF. The CDR3 DNA reads as TGCGCCAGCAGTGAGCGGAGGGACAATGAGCAGTTCTTC.

This clonotype was detected many times. This chain links TRBV12-3 or TRBV12-4 with TRBJ2-7; D not resolved. V shed 1 base and J shed 6 bases, with 7 bases lying between them. This CDR3 contains 12 residues. CDR3 protein: CASSLDGVEQYF. CDR3 nucleotide sequence: TGTGCCAGCAGTTTAGATGGGGTCGAGCAGTACTTC.

This clonotype occurred a few times. V gene TRBV6-1 combines with J gene TRBJ2-7, with 7 bases fitting TRBD2. The J segment lost 0 bases and the V segment lost 6 bases, leaving 11 bases of the junction unmatched. The germline CDR1 and CDR2 sequences are MNHNS and SASEGT. This CDR3 contains 16 residues. The CDR3 protein is CASSPVTGGSSYEQYF. As DNA, the CDR3 is TGTGCCAGCAGCCCCGTTACGGGGGGAAGCTCCTACGAGCAGTACTTC.

The chain couples TRBV7-9 to TRBJ2-3; D not certain. Germline V lookup: CDR1 SEHNR, CDR2 FQNEAQ (reference sequence). The ends were cut back, 2 bases at V and 2 bases at J, with 5 bases in the middle. This CDR3 comprises 13 residues. The CDR3 nucleotides read TGTGCCAGCAGCTTACCGATCACAGATACGCAGTATTTT. It encodes CASSLPITDTQYF.

V and J are TRBV3-1 and TRBJ2-3, with 8 positions matching TRBD2. With V trimmed by 1 base and J by 3 bases, 3 bases remained unmatched. Germline V gives CDR1 LGHDT, CDR2 YNNKEL (reference sequence). CDR3 length: 15 residues. The CDR3 spells CASSQVTSGTDTQYF. The CDR3 coding sequence is TGTGCCAGCAGCCAAGTTACTAGCGGTACAGATACGCAGTATTTT.

This sequence joins TRBV7-9 and TRBJ1-1; D gene ambiguous. Trimming left V 0 bases short and J 7 bases short, with 12 bases between. Germline V gene sequence: CDR1 SEHNR, CDR2 FQNEAQ (reference sequence). CDR3 length: 14 residues. The CDR3 sequence: CASSLATGHREAFF. CDR3 nucleotide sequence: TGTGCCAGCAGCTTAGCCACTGGGCACCGTGAAGCTTTCTTT.

The V gene is TRBV15, the J gene TRBJ2-3; 8 bases map to TRBD1. The CDR3 consists of 13 residues. The trim removed 5 bases at V and 5 bases at J, leaving 3 bases unmatched. The germline V gene has CDR1 LNHNV and CDR2 YYDKDF (reference sequence). This chain's CDR3 is CATSGDRRDTQYF. The CDR3 nucleotides read TGTGCCACCAGCGGGGACAGGAGAGATACGCAGTATTTT.

This clonotype has a handful of counts. V usage is TRBV9 and J usage is TRBJ2-1; possibly TRBD2 for D (6 bases). The V gene's germline CDR1 is SGDLS and CDR2 YYNGEE. CDR3 length: 15 residues. The V end lost 4 bases, the J end lost 3 bases, and 14 bases lay between the germline ends. CDR3 bases: TGTGCCAGCAGCCGGACGGGGGATATCTACAATGAGCAGTTCTTC. It codes for CASSRTGDIYNEQFF.